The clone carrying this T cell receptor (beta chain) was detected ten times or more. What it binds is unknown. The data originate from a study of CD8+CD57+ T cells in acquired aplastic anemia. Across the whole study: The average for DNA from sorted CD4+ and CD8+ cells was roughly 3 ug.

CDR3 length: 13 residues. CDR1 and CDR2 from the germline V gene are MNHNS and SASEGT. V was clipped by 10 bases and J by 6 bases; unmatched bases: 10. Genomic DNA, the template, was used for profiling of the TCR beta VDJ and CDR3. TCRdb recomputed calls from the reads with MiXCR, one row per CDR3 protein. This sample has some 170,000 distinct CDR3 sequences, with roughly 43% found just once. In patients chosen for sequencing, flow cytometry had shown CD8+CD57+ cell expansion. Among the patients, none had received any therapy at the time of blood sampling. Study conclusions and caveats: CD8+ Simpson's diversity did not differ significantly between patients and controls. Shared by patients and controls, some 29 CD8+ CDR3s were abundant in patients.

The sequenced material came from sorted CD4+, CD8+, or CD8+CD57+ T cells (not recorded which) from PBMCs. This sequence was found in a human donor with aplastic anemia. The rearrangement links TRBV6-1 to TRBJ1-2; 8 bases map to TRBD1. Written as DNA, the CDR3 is TGTGCCACGGACAGGGTCTCTCTCGATGGCTACACCTTC. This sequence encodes CATDRVSLDGYTF.